The entry below gives a single TCR beta chain sequence along with its context. This sample is part of a study of Ad26.COV2.S vaccination and SARS-CoV-2 variants. Treatment described: approximately 18 received Ad26.COV2.S at low or high dose, single or two shots; 5 received placebo; per-sample allocation not given. Day 63 after the first vaccine or placebo injection was the time point for sampling. TCRdb's copy holds only in-frame clones and misses some; the assay was immunoSEQ multiplex PCR. The sample shows roughly 700,000 clones, roughly 90% of them seen only once. This CDR3 spans 16 amino acids. V lost 4 bases, J lost 6 bases, and 12 bases stayed unmatched. In germline, CDR1 is SGHVS, CDR2 FNYEAQ.

The chain carries TRBV7-6 and TRBJ2-1, with 7 bases matching TRBD2. The input for sequencing was peripheral blood, taken in a trial of Ad26.COV2.S vaccine versus placebo. This TCR derives from a person aged 18-60 years who received the Ad26.COV2.S COVID-19 vaccine or a placebo. CDR3 nucleotide sequence: TGTGCCAGCAGCTCCGGCGGGGGTACCATATCCAATGAGCAGTTCTTC. This sequence encodes CASSSGGGTISNEQFF.